This paragraph reports one TCR beta chain. Its specificity is unknown. The data were produced by immunoSEQ multiplex PCR, yet TCRdb's version contains in-frame clones alone and is incomplete. The table lists 150,000 to 200,000 clones, 88% of them singletons. The data are from a study of T cell responses to AZD1222 COVID-19 vaccine. V gave up 1 base and J gave up 3 bases, with 6 bases separating them. This CDR3 has 13 amino acids. Points from the study as a whole: Donors, mostly white British, included more females; clonal diversity was possibly underestimated. Dominant at 160-218 and 743-854, vaccine-associated CD4 TCRs also spanned spike. Spike-specific TCR breadth and depth both grew after two AZD1222 doses.

This receptor was taken from an adult who received the AZD1222 COVID-19 vaccine. This chain uses TRBV12-3 or TRBV12-4 with TRBJ2-5, with D unresolved. The material was peripheral blood, obtained 28 days after the second AZD1222 dose. The CDR3 DNA reads TGTGCCAGCAGTTTAGGTCTAGAAGAGACCCAGTACTTC. Its translation is CASSLGLEETQYF.